Sequencing of this T cell receptor beta chain was carried out in a study of blood T cell repertoires in COVID-19. Turning to the study itself: Sites across the United States, Italy and Spain contributed samples from acute and convalescent COVID-19. Nucleic acid was either cDNA or gDNA, and it came from T cells, B-cell-depleted T cells, or PBMCs.

V lost 1 base, J lost 5 bases, and 14 bases lay in between. The CDR3 runs to 15 residues. The germline CDR1 and CDR2 sequences are MDHEN and SYDVKM. Under the authors' procedure: Estimates of nucleated cell counts were drawn from the amplification of reference gene primers. Generated by immunoSEQ multiplex PCR, the TCRdb table keeps only in-frame clones and is missing some. The DNA gave D and trimming, while V, J and clone size come from that table. The sample has 100,000 or so clones, about 93% seen once; the top ten hold 3.5% to 4%. The chain is built from TRBV28 and TRBJ1-2, with a tentative D call TRBD1 (5 bases). This receptor was identified in a woman between 45 and 60 years old in a cohort sampled during active COVID-19. Sequencing was performed on peripheral blood. As DNA, the CDR3 is TGTGCCAGCAGTTTATCGACGGGGGGAGGTTATGGCTACACCTTC. Translation gives CASSLSTGGGYGYTF.